This is a list of T cell receptor beta chains from one sample in a study of T cell repertoires in aging, cancer and after chemotherapy. MiXCR, applied by TCRdb to the multiplex PCR reads, yields one record per CDR3 protein. This sample has about 17,000 distinct CDR3 sequences, with 50% found just once. The sequenced material came from blood. The receptors come from a human donor in good health. The CDR3 runs from the conserved cysteine through the conserved F or W. A row's size may be missing; if present it is once, few, many or a size class.

J gene	V gene	clone size	CDR3 protein
TRBJ2-7	TRBV15	-	CATSRGSGSGEYEQYF
TRBJ2-5	TRBV18	-	CASSPPQGGETQYF
TRBJ2-2	TRBV6-5	-	CASSYFMLTGTNTGELFF
TRBJ2-3	TRBV27	-	CASSLVEGDTQYF
TRBJ2-3	TRBV29-1	-	CSVGGGGTDTQYF
TRBJ2-5	TRBV6-5	-	CASSYRGPTETQYF
TRBJ1-5	TRBV30	-	CAWSPSYSNQPQHF
TRBJ2-1	TRBV15	once	CATSRENMGEQFF
TRBJ2-3	TRBV6-2/TRBV6-3	-	CASSYSLGGSSTDTQYF
TRBJ1-1	TRBV29-1	few	CSVGGARTEAFF
TRBJ1-6	TRBV6-5	-	CASTSPDRGDNSPLHF